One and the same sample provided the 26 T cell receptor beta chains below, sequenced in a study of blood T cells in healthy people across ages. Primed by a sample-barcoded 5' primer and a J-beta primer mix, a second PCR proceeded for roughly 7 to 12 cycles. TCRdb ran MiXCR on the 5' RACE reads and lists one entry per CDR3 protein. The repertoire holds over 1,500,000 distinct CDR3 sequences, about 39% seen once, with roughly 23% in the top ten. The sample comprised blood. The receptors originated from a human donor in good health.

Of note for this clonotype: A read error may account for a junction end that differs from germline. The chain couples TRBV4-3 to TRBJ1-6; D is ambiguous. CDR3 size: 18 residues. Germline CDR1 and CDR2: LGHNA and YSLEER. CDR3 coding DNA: TGCGCCAGCACCCAAGATCCAGGAACGAGCTCCTATAATTCACCCCTCCACTTT. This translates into CASTQDPGTSSYNSPLHF.

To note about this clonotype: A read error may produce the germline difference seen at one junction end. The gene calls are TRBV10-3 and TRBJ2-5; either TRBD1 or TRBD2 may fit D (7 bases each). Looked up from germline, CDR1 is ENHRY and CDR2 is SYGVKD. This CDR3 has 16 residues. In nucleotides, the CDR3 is TGTGCCATCAGTGAGTCGACAGGGAGGGGTATAGAGACCCGGTACTTC. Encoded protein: CAISESTGRGIETRYF.

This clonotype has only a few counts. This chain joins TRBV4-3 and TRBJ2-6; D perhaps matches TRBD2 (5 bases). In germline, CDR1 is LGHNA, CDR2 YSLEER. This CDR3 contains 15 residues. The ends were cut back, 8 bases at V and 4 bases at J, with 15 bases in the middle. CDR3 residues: CASCRGHDGANVLTF. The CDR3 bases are TGCGCCAGCTGTCGAGGGCACGACGGGGCCAACGTCCTGACTTTC.

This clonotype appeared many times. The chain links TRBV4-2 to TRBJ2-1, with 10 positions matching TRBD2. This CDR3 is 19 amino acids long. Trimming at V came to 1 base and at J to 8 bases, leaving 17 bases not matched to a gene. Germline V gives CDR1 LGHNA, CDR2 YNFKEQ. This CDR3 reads CASSQVVTGLAGVMDEQFF. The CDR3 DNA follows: TGTGCCAGCAGCCAAGTCGTGACGGGGCTAGCGGGGGTAATGGATGAGCAGTTCTTC.

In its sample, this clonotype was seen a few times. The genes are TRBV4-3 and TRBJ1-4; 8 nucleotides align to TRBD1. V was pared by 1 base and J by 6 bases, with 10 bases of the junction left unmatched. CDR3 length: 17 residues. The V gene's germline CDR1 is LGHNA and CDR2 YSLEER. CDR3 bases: TGCGCCAGCAGCCAAGGCTTAAGACAGGGGTCAGATGAAAAACTGTTTTTT. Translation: CASSQGLRQGSDEKLFF.

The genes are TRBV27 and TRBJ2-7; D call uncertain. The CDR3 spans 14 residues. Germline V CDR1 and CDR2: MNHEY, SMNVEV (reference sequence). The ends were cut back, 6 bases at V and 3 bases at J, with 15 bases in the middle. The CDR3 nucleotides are TGTGCCAGCAGGCCCGACAAACCGTACTACGAGCAGTACTTC. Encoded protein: CASRPDKPYYEQYF.

The CDR3 DNA follows: TGCGCCAGCAGCTTGGAATCGCCGGTGGATACGCAGTATTTT. Protein: CASSLESPVDTQYF. The rearrangement links TRBV5-1 to TRBJ2-3; D remains unclear. The CDR3 totals 14 residues. Between the trimmed V and J ends, which lost 0 bases and 6 bases, there was a span of 11 bases. Germline-derived CDR1 and CDR2 are SGHRS and YFSETQ.

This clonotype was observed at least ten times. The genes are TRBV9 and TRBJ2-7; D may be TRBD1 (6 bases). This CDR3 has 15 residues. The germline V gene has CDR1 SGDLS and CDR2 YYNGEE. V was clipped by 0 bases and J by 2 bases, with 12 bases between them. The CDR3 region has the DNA TGTGCCAGCAGCGTAGGGGCAGGGGAAGCCTACGAGCAGTACTTC. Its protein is CASSVGAGEAYEQYF.

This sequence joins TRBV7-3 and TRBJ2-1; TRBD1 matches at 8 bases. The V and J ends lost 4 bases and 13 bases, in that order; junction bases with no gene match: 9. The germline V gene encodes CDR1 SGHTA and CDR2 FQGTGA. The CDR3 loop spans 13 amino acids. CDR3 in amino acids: CASSSAGGVNQFF. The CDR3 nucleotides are TGTGCCAGCAGCTCGGCAGGGGGCGTAAATCAGTTCTTC. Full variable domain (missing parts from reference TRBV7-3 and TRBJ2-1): GAGVSQTPSNKVTEKGKYVELRCDPISGHTALYWYRQSLGQGPEFLIYFQGTGAADDSGLPNDRFFAVRPEGSVSTLKIQRTERGDSAVYLCASSSAGGVNQFFGPGTRLTVL.

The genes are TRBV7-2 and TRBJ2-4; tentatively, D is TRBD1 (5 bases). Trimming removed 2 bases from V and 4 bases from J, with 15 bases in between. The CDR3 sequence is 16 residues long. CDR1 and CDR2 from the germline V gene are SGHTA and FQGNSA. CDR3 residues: CASSLSSGQGKNIQYF. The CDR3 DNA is TGTGCCAGCAGCTTATCGTCTGGGCAGGGAAAAAACATTCAGTACTTC.

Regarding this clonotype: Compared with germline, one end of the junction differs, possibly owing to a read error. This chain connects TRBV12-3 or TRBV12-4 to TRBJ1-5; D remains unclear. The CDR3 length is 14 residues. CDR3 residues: CASSSAGYNRPQHF. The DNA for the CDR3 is TGTGCCAGCAGTTCGGCGGGCTACAATCGGCCCCAGCATTTT.

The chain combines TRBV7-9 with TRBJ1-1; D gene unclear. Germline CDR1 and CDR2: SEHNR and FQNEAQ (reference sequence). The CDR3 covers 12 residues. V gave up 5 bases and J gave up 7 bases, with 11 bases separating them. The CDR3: CASSQIGLEAFF. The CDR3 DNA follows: TGTGCCAGCAGCCAGATTGGTCTTGAAGCTTTCTTT. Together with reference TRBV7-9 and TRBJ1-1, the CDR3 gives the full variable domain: DTGVSQNPRHKITKRGQNVTFRCDPISEHNRLYWYRQTLGQGPEFLTYFQNEAQLEKSRLLSDRFSAERPKGSFSTLEIQRTEQGDSAMYLCASSQIGLEAFFGQGTRLTVV.

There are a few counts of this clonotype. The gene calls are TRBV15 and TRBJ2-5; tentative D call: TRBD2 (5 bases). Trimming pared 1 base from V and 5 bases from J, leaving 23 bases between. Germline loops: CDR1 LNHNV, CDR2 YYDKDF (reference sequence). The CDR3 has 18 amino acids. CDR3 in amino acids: CATSRGGVIRRPPETQYF. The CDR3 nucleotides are TGTGCCACCAGCAGAGGGGGAGTGATCCGGCGGCCCCCTGAGACCCAGTACTTC. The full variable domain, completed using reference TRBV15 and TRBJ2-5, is DAMVIQNPRYQVTQFGKPVTLSCSQTLNHNVMYWYQQKSSQAPKLLFHYYDKDFNNEADTPDNFQSRRPNTSFCFLDIRSPGLGDTAMYLCATSRGGVIRRPPETQYFGPGTRLLVL.

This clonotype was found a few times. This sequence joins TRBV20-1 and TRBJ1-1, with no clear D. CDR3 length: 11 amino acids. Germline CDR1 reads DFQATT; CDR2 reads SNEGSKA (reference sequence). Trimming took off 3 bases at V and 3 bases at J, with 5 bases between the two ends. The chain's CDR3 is CSARTDTEAFF. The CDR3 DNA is TGCAGTGCTAGGACGGACACTGAAGCTTTCTTT.

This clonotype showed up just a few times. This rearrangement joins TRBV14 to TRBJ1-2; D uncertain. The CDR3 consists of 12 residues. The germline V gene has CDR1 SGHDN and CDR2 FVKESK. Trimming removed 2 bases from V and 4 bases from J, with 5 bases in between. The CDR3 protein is CASSQSFYGYTF. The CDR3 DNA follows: TGTGCCAGCAGCCAATCGTTCTATGGCTACACCTTC.

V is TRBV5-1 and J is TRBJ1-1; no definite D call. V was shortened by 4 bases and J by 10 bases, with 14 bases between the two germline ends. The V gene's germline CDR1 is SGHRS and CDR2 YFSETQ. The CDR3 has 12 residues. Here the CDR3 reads CASSASGIGAFF. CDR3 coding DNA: TGCGCCAGCAGCGCGTCAGGAATAGGAGCTTTCTTT.

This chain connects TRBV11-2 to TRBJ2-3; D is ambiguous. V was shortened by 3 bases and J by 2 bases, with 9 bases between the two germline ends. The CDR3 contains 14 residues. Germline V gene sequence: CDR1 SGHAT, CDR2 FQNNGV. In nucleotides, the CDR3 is TGTGCCAGCAGCTTCGTCTACTACACAGATACGCAGTATTTT. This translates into CASSFVYYTDTQYF. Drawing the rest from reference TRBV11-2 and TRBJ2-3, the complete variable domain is EAGVAQSPRYKIIEKRQSVAFWCNPISGHATLYWYQQILGQGPKLLIQFQNNGVVDDSQLPKDRFSAERLKGVDSTLKIQPAKLEDSAVYLCASSFVYYTDTQYFGPGTRLTVL.

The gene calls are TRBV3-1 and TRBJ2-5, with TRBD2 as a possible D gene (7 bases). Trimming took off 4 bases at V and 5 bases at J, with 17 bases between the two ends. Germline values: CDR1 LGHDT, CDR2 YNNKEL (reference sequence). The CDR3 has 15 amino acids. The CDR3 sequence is CASSPRRGGLETQYF. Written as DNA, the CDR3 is TGTGCCAGCAGCCCCCGGAGGGGGGGTTTGGAGACCCAGTACTTC.

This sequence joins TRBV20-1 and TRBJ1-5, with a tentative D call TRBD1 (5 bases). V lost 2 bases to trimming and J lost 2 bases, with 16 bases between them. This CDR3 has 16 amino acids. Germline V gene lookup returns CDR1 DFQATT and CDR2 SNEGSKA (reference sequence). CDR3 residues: CSARFIGTRGNQPQHF. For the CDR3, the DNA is TGCAGTGCTAGATTTATCGGGACCCGTGGCAATCAGCCCCAGCATTTT.

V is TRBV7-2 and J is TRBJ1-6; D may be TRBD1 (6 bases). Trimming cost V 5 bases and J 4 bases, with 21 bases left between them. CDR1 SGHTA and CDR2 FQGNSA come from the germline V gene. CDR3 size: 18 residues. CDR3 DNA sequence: TGTGCCAGCAGCCTGACAATTCACAGGGACAAGTATAATTCACCCCTCCACTTT. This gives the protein CASSLTIHRDKYNSPLHF.

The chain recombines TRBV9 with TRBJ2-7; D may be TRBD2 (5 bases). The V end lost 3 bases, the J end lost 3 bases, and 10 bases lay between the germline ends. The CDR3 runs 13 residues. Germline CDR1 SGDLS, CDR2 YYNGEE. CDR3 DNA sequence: TGTGCCAGCAGCGCAGGAGCGGTCTACGAGCAGTACTTC. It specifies CASSAGAVYEQYF.

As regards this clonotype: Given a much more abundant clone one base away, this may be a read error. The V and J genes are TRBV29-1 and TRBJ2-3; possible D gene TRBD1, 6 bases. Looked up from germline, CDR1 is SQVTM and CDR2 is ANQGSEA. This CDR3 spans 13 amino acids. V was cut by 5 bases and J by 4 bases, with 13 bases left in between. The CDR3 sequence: CSVTTGKADTQYF. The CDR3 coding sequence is TGCAGCGTTACCACAGGGAAGGCAGATACGCAGTATTTT.

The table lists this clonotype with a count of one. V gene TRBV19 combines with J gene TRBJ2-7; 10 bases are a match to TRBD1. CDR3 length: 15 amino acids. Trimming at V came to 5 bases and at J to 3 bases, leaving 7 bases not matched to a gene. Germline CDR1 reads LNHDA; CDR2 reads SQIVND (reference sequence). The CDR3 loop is CASSLWTGGNYEQYF. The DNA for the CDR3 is TGTGCCAGTAGTCTCTGGACAGGGGGAAACTACGAGCAGTACTTC.

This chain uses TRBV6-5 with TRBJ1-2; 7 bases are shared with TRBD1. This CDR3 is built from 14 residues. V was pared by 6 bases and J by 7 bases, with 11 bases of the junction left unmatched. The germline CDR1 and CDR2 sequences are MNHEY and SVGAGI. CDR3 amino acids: CASSLRQGSAGYTF. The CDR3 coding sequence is TGTGCCAGCAGCCTAAGACAGGGCTCGGCTGGCTACACCTTC.

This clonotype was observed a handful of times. The CDR3 region has the DNA TGCAGCACAGACGGCGCCAGCACCAGGGAGGGCTACACCTTC. Encoded protein: CSTDGASTREGYTF. The chain couples TRBV29-1 to TRBJ1-2; D may be TRBD1 (5 bases). Trimming removed 8 bases at V and 8 bases at J, with 24 bases between. The CDR3 has 14 amino acids. Germline V gene data show CDR1 as SQVTM and CDR2 as ANQGSEA.

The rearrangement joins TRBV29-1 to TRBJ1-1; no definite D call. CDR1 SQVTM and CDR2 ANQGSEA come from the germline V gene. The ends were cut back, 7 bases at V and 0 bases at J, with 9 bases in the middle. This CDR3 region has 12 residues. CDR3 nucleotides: TGCAGCGCCTGGGTGGTGAACACTGAAGCTTTCTTT. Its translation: CSAWVVNTEAFF.